The 26 T cell receptor beta chains below come from one sample, sequenced in a study of beta chain features in type 1 diabetes. The isolated RNA, all of it, was reverse transcribed, so expressed TCRB transcripts were what got sequenced. Assay used: immunoSEQ multiplex PCR; TCRdb lists only in-frame clones, some missing. This table has roughly 300,000 clones, about 15% appearing once. The sequenced material came from central memory CD4+ T cells from blood. These TCRs come from a man aged 25-45 years in good health.

This chain connects TRBV5-5 to TRBJ1-2; D unresolved. V was clipped by 4 bases and J by 4 bases, with 17 bases between them. Per the germline V gene, CDR1 is SGHKS and CDR2 is YYEKEE (reference sequence). The CDR3 is 15 residues long. Here the CDR3 reads CASSQERSLGYGYTF. The CDR3 coding sequence is TGTGCCAGCAGCCAGGAAAGAAGCCTAGGCTATGGCTACACCTTC.

The J gene is TRBJ2-1, the V gene TRBV11-3; 9 nucleotides match TRBD2. The CDR3 has 19 amino acids. V lost 4 bases and J lost 8; bases outside the gene matches: 21. Germline-derived CDR1 and CDR2 are SGHNT and YENEEA. The CDR3 reads CASSSRWAQRRGGLDEQFF. CDR3 DNA: TGTGCCAGCAGCTCCCGCTGGGCTCAGCGGCGGGGGGGCCTGGATGAGCAGTTCTTC.

This rearrangement joins TRBV9 to TRBJ2-1; no definite D call. The V end lost 4 bases, the J end lost 10 bases, and 15 bases lay between the germline ends. The CDR3 sequence is 13 residues long. Germline V gene lookup returns CDR1 SGDLS and CDR2 YYNGEE. CDR3 region: CASSPTPFLEQFF. CDR3 DNA: TGTGCCAGCAGCCCAACCCCTTTTTTGGAGCAGTTCTTC.

The chain joins TRBV30 to TRBJ2-5; 10 bases are shared with TRBD2. V shed 2 bases and J 5 bases; nucleotides not matched to a gene: 2. The V gene's germline CDR1 is GTSNPN and CDR2 SVGIG (reference sequence). This CDR3 spans 13 amino acids. CDR3 loop: CAWSRGLAETQYF. As DNA, the CDR3 is TGTGCCTGGAGTCGGGGACTAGCGGAGACCCAGTACTTC. Full variable domain (remainder filled in from reference TRBV30 and TRBJ2-5): SQTIHQWPATLVQPVGSPLSLECTVEGTSNPNLYWYRQAAGRGLQLLFYSVGIGQISSEVPQNLSASRPQDRQFILSSKKLLLSDSGFYLCAWSRGLAETQYFGPGTRLLVL.

This clone was seen at least ten times. The chain uses TRBV28 and TRBJ2-1, with a tentative D call TRBD1 (5 bases). The CDR3 is made up of 15 amino acids. Per germline, CDR1 MDHEN and CDR2 SYDVKM. V lost 3 bases and J lost 0, with 9 bases in between. The CDR3 bases are TGTGCCAGCAGTTTGCGACAGAGCTCCTACAATGAGCAGTTCTTC. Translation: CASSLRQSSYNEQFF.

J is TRBJ1-6 and V is TRBV11-2, with D possibly TRBD1 on 6 matching bases. The CDR3 length is 15 residues. Germline V lookup: CDR1 SGHAT, CDR2 FQNNGV. The germline V and J ends were trimmed by 5 bases and 8 bases, with 16 bases remaining between them. Written as DNA, the CDR3 is TGTGCCAGCAGCCGAGAGTGGGGGGGCGATTCACCCCTCCACTTT. Residues: CASSREWGGDSPLHF.

In the case of this clone: The likely explanation is a read error, given a far larger clone one base away. The V call is TRBV5-1, the J call TRBJ1-5, with 9 bases aligning to TRBD1. CDR3 length: 17 amino acids. Trimming at V came to 0 bases and at J to 6 bases, leaving 10 bases not matched to a gene. Germline values: CDR1 SGHRS, CDR2 YFSETQ. As DNA, the CDR3 is TGCGCCAGCAGCTTGGGAGGTACCGGGACAGGGAGTCAGCCCCAGCATTTT. The encoded protein is CASSLGGTGTGSQPQHF.

This chain links TRBV4-3 with TRBJ2-1, with TRBD1 identical over 7 bases. Trimming at V came to 2 bases and at J to 4 bases, leaving 5 bases not matched to a gene. The CDR3 is made up of 15 amino acids. The germline CDR1 and CDR2 sequences are LGHNA and YSLEER. This chain's CDR3 is CASSQSGTAYNEQFF. The DNA for the CDR3 is TGCGCCAGCAGCCAATCGGGGACAGCGTACAATGAGCAGTTCTTC.

The chain joins TRBV29-1 to TRBJ1-2; no reliable D call. Deletions cut 7 bases from V and 4 bases from J, with 19 bases between. Germline lookup yields CDR1 SQVTM and CDR2 ANQGSEA. The CDR3 loop spans 14 amino acids. In DNA, the CDR3 is TGCAGCGCCGCCATTTCTAATTACCTCTATGGCTACACCTTC. This sequence encodes CSAAISNYLYGYTF.

This clone was counted at least ten times. This CDR3 is also generated by other DNA sequences in the sample. The chain links TRBV7-2 to TRBJ2-7; TRBD2 agrees at 7 bases. Germline V gene sequence: CDR1 SGHTA, CDR2 FQGNSA. This CDR3 is built from 14 residues. The V gene end was trimmed by 5 bases and the J gene end by 0 bases; junction bases not matched to a gene: 4. CDR3 loop: CASSPAGSSYEQYF. The CDR3 DNA sequence: TGTGCCAGCAGCCCAGCGGGAAGCTCCTACGAGCAGTACTTC.

The chain employs TRBV6-5 and TRBJ1-1; D is undetermined. The length of the CDR3 is 15 residues. Germline V CDR1 and CDR2: MNHEY, SVGAGI. Trimming pared 2 bases from V and 1 base from J, leaving 11 bases between. CDR3 residues: CASSYGWVRNTEAFF. CDR3 nucleotides: TGTGCCAGCAGTTACGGGTGGGTCAGGAACACTGAAGCTTTCTTT.

There are a few counts of this clone. The chain joins TRBV5-1 to TRBJ1-4; a possible D gene is TRBD1 (6 bases). This CDR3 comprises 14 residues. Germline V gene sequence: CDR1 SGHRS, CDR2 YFSETQ. V lost 1 base and J 3 bases, leaving 7 bases between the germline ends. CDR3 DNA: TGCGCCAGCAGCTTGAACAGGGCTAATGAAAAACTGTTTTTT. Translation gives CASSLNRANEKLFF.

There are many counts of this clone. This chain's CDR3 is CSVERQSAGELFF. CDR3 DNA: TGCAGCGTTGAACGCCAATCGGCCGGGGAGCTGTTTTTT. The genes are TRBV29-1 and TRBJ2-2; no firm D call. The CDR3 extends over 13 amino acids. Per germline, CDR1 SQVTM and CDR2 ANQGSEA. Trimming stripped 2 bases from V and 6 bases from J, with 10 bases between.

This clone showed up just a few times. The chain links TRBV9 to TRBJ2-5, with 9 bases lining up with TRBD2. V gave up 0 bases and J gave up 4 bases; unmatched junction bases: 7. CDR1 and CDR2 (germline): SGDLS, YYNGEE. The CDR3 length is 16 residues. In nucleotides, the CDR3 is TGTGCCAGCAGCGTAGTGGTAGCGGGGGCCACAGAGACCCAGTACTTC. It specifies CASSVVVAGATETQYF.

This clone was recorded a few times. It differs at one base from a far larger clone, so likely a read error. Other DNA sequences within the sample encode an identical CDR3. The chain employs TRBV10-2 and TRBJ2-1, with TRBD2 matching over 10 bases. The germline V gene encodes CDR1 WSHSY and CDR2 SAAADI. The CDR3 has 13 residues. The ends lost 8 bases at V and 7 bases at J; junction bases unmatched: 5. The CDR3 region is CASLAGESNEQFF. The CDR3 DNA is TGCGCCAGCCTAGCGGGAGAATCAAATGAGCAGTTCTTC.

Concerning this clone itself: A read error may explain this, as a much larger clone is one base away. The V gene is TRBV6-1, the J gene TRBJ1-1; TRBD1 matches 7 bases. This CDR3 spans 13 amino acids. The germline V gene encodes CDR1 MNHNS and CDR2 SASEGT. J lost 1 base, V lost 6 bases, and 2 bases had no gene match. The CDR3 loop reads CASSRDRNTEAFF. The CDR3 DNA follows: TGTGCCAGCAGCCGGGACAGGAACACTGAAGCTTTCTTT.

This clone has a handful of counts. This sequence joins TRBV6-6 and TRBJ2-7; 7 nucleotides match TRBD2. CDR1 is MNHNY and CDR2 is SVGAGI in the germline V gene (reference sequence). V dropped 3 bases and J dropped 2; count of bases not matched to a gene: 10. The CDR3 contains 16 residues. Written as DNA, the CDR3 is TGTGCCAGCAGTTATCCAATTGCGGGGAGGGCCTACGAGCAGTACTTC. It yields the protein CASSYPIAGRAYEQYF.

The chain carries TRBV6-5 and TRBJ2-5, with TRBD2 identical over 9 bases. Germline V CDR1 and CDR2: MNHEY, SVGAGI. V was pared by 4 bases and J by 4 bases, with 10 bases of the junction left unmatched. The CDR3 loop spans 16 amino acids. CDR3 DNA sequence: TGTGCCAGCAGTTCCCGTAGCGGGGGCAATTCAGAGACCCAGTACTTC. This codes for CASSSRSGGNSETQYF.

This clone came up a few times. V usage is TRBV7-9 and J usage is TRBJ2-3; D not resolved. The CDR3 consists of 12 residues. CDR1 and CDR2 from the germline V gene are SEHNR and FQNEAQ (reference sequence). The V and J ends lost 2 bases and 5 bases respectively, with 5 bases between them. Written as DNA, the CDR3 is TGTGCCAGCAGCTTATTGGAAGATACGCAGTATTTT. It yields the protein CASSLLEDTQYF.

This clone was detected many times. This CDR3 is also generated by other DNA sequences in the sample. The chain couples TRBV27 to TRBJ1-2; 8 bases are a match to TRBD1. CDR3 length: 11 amino acids. CDR1 and CDR2 (germline): MNHEY, SMNVEV (reference sequence). J lost 5 bases, V lost 8 bases, and 1 base had no gene match. CDR3 sequence: CASGQGYGYTF. CDR3 coding DNA: TGTGCCAGCGGACAGGGTTATGGCTACACCTTC.

The V gene is TRBV5-8, the J gene TRBJ2-1; 14 positions agree with TRBD2. The CDR3 loop spans 15 amino acids. V dropped 3 bases and J dropped 7; count of bases not matched to a gene: 3. Germline CDR1 reads SGHTS; CDR2 reads YDEGEE. The chain's CDR3 is CASSSGLAGANEQFF. CDR3 sequence (DNA): TGTGCCAGCAGCTCGGGACTAGCGGGAGCAAATGAGCAGTTCTTC.

This chain links TRBV5-6 with TRBJ1-2; tentative D call: TRBD1 (5 bases). Germline CDR1 and CDR2: SGHDT and YYEEEE. The CDR3 sequence is 13 residues long. The V end lost 0 bases, the J end lost 4 bases, and 7 bases lay between the germline ends. The CDR3 loop is CASSLGGTYGYTF. DNA of the CDR3: TGTGCCAGCAGCTTGGGAGGGACCTATGGCTACACCTTC.

This clone was detected only a few times. The chain combines TRBV7-3 with TRBJ2-1, with D maybe TRBD2 (6 bases). Trimming shortened V by 2 bases and J by 4 bases, and 12 bases separated the two germline ends. CDR3 length: 15 amino acids. In germline, CDR1 is SGHTA, CDR2 FQGTGA. CDR3: CASSLAGKDYNEQFF. The CDR3 nucleotides read TGTGCCAGCAGCTTAGCGGGAAAAGATTACAATGAGCAGTTCTTC.

This clone was observed a few times. This rearrangement joins TRBV6-1 to TRBJ1-1; tentative D call: TRBD1 (5 bases). Germline V gives CDR1 MNHNS, CDR2 SASEGT. V was trimmed by 5 bases and J by 0 bases, leaving 13 bases between them. This CDR3 is built from 15 residues. CDR3 nucleotides: TGTGCCAGCAGTCCGGGACGGATTATGAACACTGAAGCTTTCTTT. Protein sequence: CASSPGRIMNTEAFF.

This clone occurred a few times. This sequence joins TRBV5-8 and TRBJ2-7; D may be TRBD1 (6 bases). The CDR3 runs 13 residues. The germline CDR1 and CDR2 sequences are SGHTS and YDEGEE. Trimming stripped 3 bases from V and 2 bases from J, with 9 bases between. CDR3 amino acids: CASSYDRTYEQYF. The CDR3, as DNA: TGTGCCAGCAGCTACGACAGGACCTACGAGCAGTACTTC.

The rearrangement joins TRBV14 to TRBJ2-3; possibly TRBD2 for D (6 bases). V was shortened by 0 bases and J by 2 bases, with 21 bases between the two germline ends. CDR1 SGHDN and CDR2 FVKESK come from the germline V gene. This CDR3 comprises 19 residues. The CDR3 DNA sequence: TGTGCCAGCAGCCAAGAACCGGGTCTTGGGAGGACGTACACAGATACGCAGTATTTT. Its protein product is CASSQEPGLGRTYTDTQYF. The variable domain in full, completed from reference TRBV14 and TRBJ2-3, reads EAGVTQFPSHSVIEKGQTVTLRCDPISGHDNLYWYRRVMGKEIKFLLHFVKESKQDESGMPNNRFLAERTGGTYSTLKVQPAELEDSGVYFCASSQEPGLGRTYTDTQYFGPGTRLTVL.